The 19 T cell receptor beta chains in this list originate from one sample, sequenced in a study of cytomegalovirus exposure and HLA in healthy donors. Researchers ran the PCR with 60 Vbeta and 13 Jbeta primers. TCRdb keeps only in-frame clones here, not all; method: immunoSEQ multiplex PCR. This sample carries hundreds of thousands of clones, around 80% of them seen once, and the ten largest clones take under 0.85%. Sequencing was carried out using PBMCs. These receptors originate from a boy aged 2 to 10 in good health and CMV-seronegative.

The chain couples TRBV15 to TRBJ2-5; possible D gene TRBD1, 6 bases. Germline V CDR1 and CDR2: LNHNV, YYDKDF (reference sequence). V was clipped by 6 bases and J by 3 bases, with 11 bases between them. CDR3 size: 13 residues. In DNA, the CDR3 is TGTGCCACCAGTGACGGACAGAAAGAGACCCAGTACTTC. It translates to CATSDGQKETQYF.

This clone appeared a few times. The rearrangement links TRBV9 to TRBJ2-3; 8 bases align to TRBD2. Germline CDR1 reads SGDLS; CDR2 reads YYNGEE. This CDR3 contains 15 residues. V trimming: 2 bases; J trimming: 4 bases; junction bases outside the gene matches: 6. As DNA, the CDR3 is TGTGCCAGCAGCGTTACTAGCGGATCGTCAGATACGCAGTATTTT. It yields the protein CASSVTSGSSDTQYF. Full variable domain (missing parts from reference TRBV9 and TRBJ2-3): DSGVTQTPKHLITATGQRVTLRCSPRSGDLSVYWYQQSLDQGLQFLIQYYNGEERAKGNILERFSAQQFPDLHSELNLSSLELGDSALYFCASSVTSGSSDTQYFGPGTRLTVL.

The chain combines TRBV5-6 with TRBJ1-1, with TRBD1 matching 7 bases. The V gene's germline CDR1 is SGHDT and CDR2 YYEEEE. CDR3 size: 15 residues. Germline trimming cut 2 bases from V and 5 bases from J; bases unmatched to any gene: 9. The CDR3 DNA reads as TGTGCCAGCAGCTTTTTAGGGTACAGGGGAACTGAAGCTTTCTTT. It encodes CASSFLGYRGTEAFF.

This clone was seen just once. The chain combines TRBV19 with TRBJ1-2; the match to TRBD1 covers 7 bases. J was trimmed by 6 bases and V by 7 bases; bases with no gene match: 8. Germline V lookup: CDR1 LNHDA, CDR2 SQIVND (reference sequence). The CDR3 is made up of 13 amino acids. The CDR3 DNA is TGTGCCAGTAATCAGGGGGGCTTAGATGGCTACACCTTC. Translated: CASNQGGLDGYTF.

This clone was picked up a small number of times. This rearrangement joins TRBV5-1 to TRBJ2-3, with a weak D call TRBD1 (6 bases). Trimming shortened V by 4 bases and J by 2 bases, and 8 bases separated the two germline ends. Germline V gene sequence: CDR1 SGHRS, CDR2 YFSETQ. The CDR3 length is 13 residues. DNA of the CDR3: TGCGCCAGCAGCGGGGACAACACAGATACGCAGTATTTT. Its protein is CASSGDNTDTQYF.

The V call is TRBV9, the J call TRBJ1-4; D remains ambiguous. Germline CDR1 SGDLS, CDR2 YYNGEE. Trimming pared 0 bases from V and 6 bases from J, leaving 9 bases between. The CDR3 sequence is 14 residues long. The CDR3 protein is CASSVAQRDEKLFF. The CDR3 DNA sequence: TGTGCCAGCAGCGTAGCCCAGAGGGATGAAAAACTGTTTTTT. Looking up the rest from reference TRBV9 and TRBJ1-4 gives the full variable domain: DSGVTQTPKHLITATGQRVTLRCSPRSGDLSVYWYQQSLDQGLQFLIQYYNGEERAKGNILERFSAQQFPDLHSELNLSSLELGDSALYFCASSVAQRDEKLFFGSGTQLSVL.

The rearrangement links TRBV7-8 to TRBJ2-1; TRBD2 matches at 13 bases. The CDR3 loop spans 18 amino acids. Germline loops: CDR1 SGHVS, CDR2 FQNEAQ. V shed 4 bases and J 8 bases; nucleotides not matched to a gene: 14. The CDR3 DNA reads as TGTGCCAGCAGCTCCGGACTAGCGGGAGAGATCATGACGGATGAGCAGTTCTTC. Its translation: CASSSGLAGEIMTDEQFF.

The rearrangement uses TRBV21-1 and TRBJ2-5; the table gives TRBD1 as D, unverified against the DNA. TRBV21-1 is classified as a pseudogene. The CDR3 is made up of 14 amino acids. DNA of the CDR3: TGTGCCAGCAGCAAGCAGACAGGTGGGGAGACCCAGTACTTC. This sequence encodes CASSKQTGGETQYF.

The CDR3 region has the DNA TGTGCCAGCAGCAGACTAGACCAGAATGAGCAGTTCTTC. Translated, it gives CASSRLDQNEQFF. The chain is built from TRBV2 and TRBJ2-1; a possible D gene is TRBD2 (6 bases). Germline V gene lookup returns CDR1 SNHLY and CDR2 FYNNEI. The V gene lost 6 bases and the J gene lost 7 bases, with 13 bases spanning the gap. This CDR3 contains 13 residues.

V and J are TRBV7-2 and TRBJ2-7; 14 nucleotides match TRBD2. The CDR3 has 17 amino acids. Germline trimming cut 5 bases from V and 2 bases from J; bases unmatched to any gene: 8. Germline values: CDR1 SGHTA, CDR2 FQGNSA. CDR3 in DNA: TGTGCCAGCAGCCCGCGACTAGCGGGAGGGAGAGCCTACGAGCAGTACTTC. This encodes CASSPRLAGGRAYEQYF.

J is TRBJ2-3 and V is TRBV7-9; TRBD2 matches at 8 bases. The CDR3 contains 15 residues. CDR1 and CDR2 (germline): SEHNR, FQNEAQ (reference sequence). Unmatched junction bases numbered 13, after V lost 9 bases and J lost 5 bases. The CDR3 nucleotides read TGTGCCAGTACCACTGGCGGGGGGCGGCTAGATACGCAGTATTTT. It encodes CASTTGGGRLDTQYF. The whole variable domain, filled in from reference TRBV7-9 and TRBJ2-3, reads DTGVSQNPRHKITKRGQNVTFRCDPISEHNRLYWYRQTLGQGPEFLTYFQNEAQLEKSRLLSDRFSAERPKGSFSTLEIQRTEQGDSAMYLCASTTGGGRLDTQYFGPGTRLTVL.

The rearrangement joins TRBV14 to TRBJ2-1; TRBD2 agrees at 12 bases. J lost 4 bases, V lost 8 bases, and 6 bases had no gene match. The CDR3 loop spans 15 amino acids. Germline CDR1 SGHDN, CDR2 FVKESK. CDR3 region: CASQLAGGRYNEQFF. In nucleotides, the CDR3 is TGTGCCAGCCAACTAGCGGGAGGTCGATACAATGAGCAGTTCTTC.

The chain employs TRBV19 and TRBJ1-2; no reliable D call. Trimming removed 1 base from V and 7 bases from J, with 4 bases in between. Germline V gene lookup returns CDR1 LNHDA and CDR2 SQIVND (reference sequence). The CDR3 sequence is 11 residues long. The CDR3 DNA reads as TGTGCCAGTAGTATAGGGAGTGGCTACACCTTC. Its translation: CASSIGSGYTF. Complete variable domain (other parts from reference TRBV19 and TRBJ1-2): DGGITQSPKYLFRKEGQNVTLSCEQNLNHDAMYWYRQDPGQGLRLIYYSQIVNDFQKGDIAEGYSVSREKKESFPLTVTSAQKNPTAFYLCASSIGSGYTFGSGTRLTVV.

The CDR3 spells CAWSYGRSSYNEQFF. For the CDR3, the DNA is TGTGCCTGGAGTTACGGGAGGAGCTCCTACAATGAGCAGTTCTTC. The chain uses TRBV30 and TRBJ2-1, with 7 bases lining up with TRBD2. After removal of 2 bases from V and 0 bases from J, the junction contained 4 bases not matched to a gene. There are 15 residues in the CDR3. The germline V gene encodes CDR1 GTSNPN and CDR2 SVGIG (reference sequence).

The chain uses TRBV4-1 and TRBJ2-7; D possibly corresponds to TRBD2 (6 bases). Trimming removed 0 bases from V and 2 bases from J, with 20 bases in between. The V gene's germline CDR1 is MGHRA and CDR2 YSYEKL. This CDR3 region has 18 residues. The CDR3 coding sequence is TGCGCCAGCAGCCAAGAAGTCGGCCCTAGCGTGAAAACCTACGAGCAGTACTTC. This codes for CASSQEVGPSVKTYEQYF.

The chain joins TRBV5-1 to TRBJ2-1; TRBD2 is a possible D gene (5 bases). Germline V gene sequence: CDR1 SGHRS, CDR2 YFSETQ. V was trimmed by 6 bases and J by 1 base, leaving 14 bases between them. The CDR3 is made up of 15 amino acids. CDR3 residues: CASTPLALSYNEQFF. The CDR3 bases are TGCGCCAGCACGCCCTTAGCGCTATCCTACAATGAGCAGTTCTTC. Variable domain in full (rest from reference TRBV5-1 and TRBJ2-1): KAGVTQTPRYLIKTRGQQVTLSCSPISGHRSVSWYQQTPGQGLQFLFEYFSETQRNKGNFPGRFSGRQFSNSRSEMNVSTLELGDSALYLCASTPLALSYNEQFFGPGTRLTVL.

The chain links TRBV5-4 to TRBJ1-1; D gene ambiguous. The CDR3 length is 13 residues. Trimming cost V 4 bases and J 1 base, with 8 bases left between them. Per the germline V gene, CDR1 is SGHNT and CDR2 is YYREEE (reference sequence). The CDR3 region is CASSPGKNTEAFF. CDR3 bases: TGTGCCAGCAGCCCCGGGAAGAACACTGAAGCTTTCTTT.

This chain joins TRBV9 and TRBJ2-5, with D maybe TRBD1 (6 bases). Trimming stripped 3 bases from V and 2 bases from J, with 11 bases between. The germline gives CDR1 SGDLS, CDR2 YYNGEE. The length of the CDR3 is 14 residues. The CDR3 nucleotides read TGTGCCAGCAGCGAGGGGACATCGCAAGAGACCCAGTACTTC. This translates into CASSEGTSQETQYF.

The genes are TRBV27 and TRBJ2-4; D not resolved. CDR1 is MNHEY and CDR2 is SMNVEV in the germline V gene (reference sequence). CDR3 length: 14 residues. Deletions cut 6 bases from V and 9 bases from J, with 18 bases between. CDR3 protein: CASSRSRGSSIQYF. For the CDR3, the DNA is TGTGCCAGCAGCCGAAGTAGAGGATCTAGCATTCAGTACTTC.